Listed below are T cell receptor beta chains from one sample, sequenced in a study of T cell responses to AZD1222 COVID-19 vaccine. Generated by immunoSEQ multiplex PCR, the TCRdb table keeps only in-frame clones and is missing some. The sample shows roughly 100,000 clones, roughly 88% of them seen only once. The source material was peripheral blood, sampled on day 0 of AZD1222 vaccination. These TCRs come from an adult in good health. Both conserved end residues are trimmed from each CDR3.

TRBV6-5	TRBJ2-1	ATLGSDNEQF
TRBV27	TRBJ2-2	ASSSLGHSTGELF
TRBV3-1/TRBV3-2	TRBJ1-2	ASSQPGRSIYGYT
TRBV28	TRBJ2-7	ASRTGTYEQY
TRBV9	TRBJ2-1	ASSVDYSLREQF
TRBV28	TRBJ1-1	ASSLHVPGDTEAF
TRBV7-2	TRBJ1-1	ASSRSGNTEAF
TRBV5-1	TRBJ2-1	ASSLTVSSYNEQF
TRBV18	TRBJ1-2	ASSLDRGSHYGYT
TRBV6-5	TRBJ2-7	ASTPITGSEQY
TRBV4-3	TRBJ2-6	ASSRGQGAISGANVLT
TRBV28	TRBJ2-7	ASSPGQSTYEQY
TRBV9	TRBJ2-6	ASSVRTGGSGANVLT
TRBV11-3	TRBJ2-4	ASSSQGDIQY
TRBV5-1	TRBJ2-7	ASSFLRTGNSAYEQY
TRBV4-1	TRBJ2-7	ASSQVLAPYEQY
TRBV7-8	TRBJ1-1	ASSLRAGEEGNTEAF
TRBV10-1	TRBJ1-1	ASSESLGTEAF
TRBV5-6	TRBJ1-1	ASSPLGQGATEAF
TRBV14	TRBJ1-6	ASSHNDRVYSPLH
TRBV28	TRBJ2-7	ASSLPGLENEQY
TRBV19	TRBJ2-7	ASSIGGKRSYEQY
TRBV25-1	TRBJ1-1	ASSESLAGGRTEAF
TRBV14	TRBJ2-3	ASSQELARWGDTQY
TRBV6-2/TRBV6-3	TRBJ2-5	ASSYSSPTGRPQETQY
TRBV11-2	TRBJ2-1	ASSFTGTGLYNEQF
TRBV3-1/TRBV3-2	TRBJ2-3	ASSQDRATTDTQY
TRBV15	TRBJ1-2	ATSREGGAGGYT
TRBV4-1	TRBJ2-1	ASSHLFDEQF
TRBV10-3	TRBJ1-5	AISWTGPNQPQH
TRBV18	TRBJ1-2	ASSPLQDYGYT
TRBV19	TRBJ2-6	ASSIPRQGRLSGANVLT
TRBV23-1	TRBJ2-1	ASSPVLSLAPRDVDF
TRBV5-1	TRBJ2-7	ASRVGGEQY
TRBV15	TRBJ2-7	ATSRDLGREQY
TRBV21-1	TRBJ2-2	ASSKALWGGWTGELF
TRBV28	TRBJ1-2	ASSPKFYGYT
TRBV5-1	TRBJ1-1	ASSLGRRDEAF
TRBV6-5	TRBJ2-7	ASSNSGRLLGEQY
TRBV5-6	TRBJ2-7	ASSLPSEQY